This paragraph covers one TCR beta chain sequence. Its antigen is unknown. Base qualities are not recorded, but no much larger clone differs from it by a single base. CDR1 SGHVS and CDR2 FNYEAQ are derived from the germline V gene. The CDR3 spans 13 residues, from the cysteine through the phenylalanine. The kept DNA is CDR3 alone, 39 bases in frame from the first base. Germline trimming: 4 bases from V, 3 bases from J; junction bases outside gene matches: 2. The study tested focal radiation therapy combined with CTLA-4 blockade (ipilimumab) in patients with chemo-refractory metastatic non-small-cell lung cancer. The record originates from a study of radiotherapy plus CTLA-4 blockade in lung cancer (dated by TCRdb to 2017 to 2018). Regarding the complete study: Objective responses occurred in approximately 19% of enrolled patients, and about 33% achieved disease control.

Overall study results and their limits: After treatment with radiotherapy and ipilimumab, TCR clones that originated in tumors expanded in peripheral blood. The strongest predictors of response, as reported, were early dynamic changes in blood T cell clones along with a rise in serum interferon-beta after radiation.

Libraries were built with the immunoSEQ multiplex PCR assay. The immuneACCESS repertoire file appears here via TCRdb, limited to in-frame rearrangements. These files lack a portion of the clones; in checked studies, under half of the deficit traces to unresolved V genes, and the cause of the others is not known. In this sample the table shows 30,000 to 35,000 clones, about 72% of which occur a single time. Around 7.5% of the sample is held by the ten biggest clonotypes. The V and J genes are TRBV7-6 and TRBJ1-1; TRBD1 agrees with 7 junctional bases. The sample here was peripheral blood, taken from a patient treated with radiotherapy plus ipilimumab. The TCR was taken from a human donor with non-small cell lung cancer who had stable disease on radiotherapy plus ipilimumab. CDR3 reads: CASSSDRDTEAFF. The DNA is TGTGCCAGCAGCTCTGACAGGGACACTGAAGCTTTCTTT.